This T cell receptor beta chain was documented in a study of T cell responses to AZD1222 COVID-19 vaccine. Study-wide points: Clonal diversity may have been underestimated in mostly white British donors. After the peak T cell response, and only then, were repertoires sampled.

As for this clone: Its target is not known.

The CDR3 has 13 residues. The V gene's germline CDR1 is SQVTM and CDR2 ANQGSEA. V was clipped by 7 bases and J by 2 bases, with 13 bases between them. TCRdb's table, derived via immunoSEQ multiplex PCR, lists solely in-frame clones and lacks some. The sample has more than 110,000 clones, about 92% seen once. This chain uses TRBV29-1 with TRBJ2-3, with D perhaps TRBD2 (6 bases). The source was peripheral blood, collected on day 0 of AZD1222 vaccination. This TCR derives from an adult in good health. The CDR3 DNA is TGCAGCGCGGGGACTCAACTCACAGATACGCAGTATTTT. It is translated as CSAGTQLTDTQYF.